Following are 9 T cell receptor beta chains from one sample sequenced in a study of blood T cell repertoires in COVID-19. Produced via immunoSEQ multiplex PCR; TCRdb's table is partial and in-frame only. The sample includes roughly 17,000 clones, over 75% of them seen just once. Source material: peripheral blood. The receptors originated from a human donor with active COVID-19. The donor label of this sample is uncertain.

This clone was seen more than once but under ten times. One end of the junction fails to match germline, which may point to a read error. V and J are TRBV19 and TRBJ1-2, with TRBD1 matching over 8 bases. Germline V gene data show CDR1 as LNHDA and CDR2 as SQIVND (reference sequence). This CDR3 has 12 residues. CDR3: CASSIGQGAGAF. CDR3 nucleotides: TGTGCCAGTAGTATAGGGCAGGGGGCTGGAGCCTTC.

The chain links TRBV7-8 to TRBJ2-1; maybe TRBD2 (7 bases). The length of the CDR3 is 17 residues. CDR1 is SGHVS and CDR2 is FQNEAQ in the germline V gene. The V end lost 5 bases, the J end lost 0 bases, and 17 bases lay between the germline ends. The CDR3 DNA reads as TGTGCCAGCAGCCTAACGAGGGGGGGCAGCTCCTACAATGAGCAGTTCTTC. This sequence encodes CASSLTRGGSSYNEQFF.

This chain joins TRBV4-1 and TRBJ2-4, with 11 bases aligning to TRBD2. Germline trimming cut 4 bases from V and 1 base from J; bases unmatched to any gene: 12. The CDR3 has 19 amino acids. CDR1 is MGHRA and CDR2 is YSYEKL in the germline V gene. The CDR3 bases are TGCGCCAGCAGCCGGGGTCTAGCGGGGGGATTAATTGCCAAAAACATTCAGTACTTC. Translated: CASSRGLAGGLIAKNIQYF.

The V and J genes are TRBV7-2 and TRBJ1-2; 7 nucleotides align to TRBD1. The CDR3 totals 13 residues. V lost 5 bases and J lost 5; bases outside the gene matches: 5. The germline V gene encodes CDR1 SGHTA and CDR2 FQGNSA. The CDR3 region has the DNA TGTGCCAGCAGCCTCGGGACAGCTTATGGCTACACCTTC. Translation: CASSLGTAYGYTF.

CDR3 sequence (DNA): TGTGCCAGCTTTGGGCCCTTCTCTGGGGCCAACGTCCTGACTTTC. Protein: CASFGPFSGANVLTF. The genes are TRBV18 and TRBJ2-6; D not resolved. V was shortened by 7 bases and J by 0 bases, with 10 bases between the two germline ends. Germline values: CDR1 KGHSH, CDR2 LQKENI. The CDR3 consists of 15 residues.

The rearrangement links TRBV27 to TRBJ2-1; 8 bases match TRBD2. The CDR3 is made up of 15 amino acids. Per the germline V gene, CDR1 is MNHEY and CDR2 is SMNVEV (reference sequence). V shed 5 bases, J shed 1 base, and the junction held 4 bases outside the gene matches. CDR3 loop: CASSRGGISYNEQFF. As DNA, the CDR3 is TGTGCCAGCAGTCGGGGGGGGATTTCCTACAATGAGCAGTTCTTC.

The table lists this clone with a count of one. The chain uses TRBV6-2 or TRBV6-3 and TRBJ2-7; 7 bases agree with TRBD1. With 0 bases clipped from V and 3 bases from J, the junction kept 11 bases outside the gene matches. Germline values: CDR1 MNHEY, CDR2 SVGEGT. This CDR3 spans 17 amino acids. The chain's CDR3 is CASSYSSRTGLRYEQYF. The CDR3, as DNA: TGTGCCAGCAGTTACTCGAGTAGGACAGGACTTCGCTACGAGCAGTACTTC.

CDR3 sequence (DNA): TGTGCCACCAGTGAATCCATAGCGGGGTCCGGAGATACGCAGTATTTT. Translating gives CATSESIAGSGDTQYF. This chain joins TRBV24-1 and TRBJ2-3, with 8 bases lining up with TRBD2. The CDR3 is made up of 16 amino acids. The V segment lost 4 bases and the J segment 5 bases; nucleotides outside the gene matches: 10. Germline V CDR1 and CDR2: KGHDR, SFDVKD.

The chain is built from TRBV24-1 and TRBJ2-1, with D perhaps TRBD2 (5 bases). The CDR3 extends over 14 amino acids. Looked up from germline, CDR1 is KGHDR and CDR2 is SFDVKD. Trimming pared 4 bases from V and 13 bases from J, leaving 19 bases between. CDR3: CATSDPVKPGKQFF. In DNA form, the CDR3 reads TGTGCCACCAGTGACCCAGTAAAACCGGGAAAACAGTTCTTC.